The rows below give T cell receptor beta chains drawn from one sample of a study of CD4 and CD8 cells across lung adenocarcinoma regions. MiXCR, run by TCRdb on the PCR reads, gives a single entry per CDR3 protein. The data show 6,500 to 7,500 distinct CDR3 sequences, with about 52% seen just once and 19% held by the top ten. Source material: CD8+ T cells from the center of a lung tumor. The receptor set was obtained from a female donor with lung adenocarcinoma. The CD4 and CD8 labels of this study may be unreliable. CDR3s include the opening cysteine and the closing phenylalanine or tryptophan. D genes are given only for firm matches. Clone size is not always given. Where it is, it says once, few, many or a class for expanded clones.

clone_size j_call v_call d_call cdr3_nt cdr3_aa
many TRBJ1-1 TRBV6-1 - TGTGCCAGCAGTCGCCAGGAGGGGATGACTGAAGCTTTCTTT CASSRQEGMTEAFF
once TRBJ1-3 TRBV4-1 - TGCGCCAGCAGCCAGCTGGCCTCTGGAAACACCATGTTTTTT CASSQLASGNTMFF
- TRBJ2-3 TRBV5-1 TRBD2 TGCGCCAGCAGCTTGGCTAGCGGGGGTGACACGCAGTATTTT CASSLASGGDTQYF
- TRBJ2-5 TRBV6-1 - TGTGCCGCGGGTGAAGTGGCGGGTGGCCAAGATACCCAGTACTTC CAAGEVAGGQDTQYF
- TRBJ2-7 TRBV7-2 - TGCGCCAGCGCCCCACGGTGCACCTATACGCAGTACTTC CASAPRCTYTQYF
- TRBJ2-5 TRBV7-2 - TGTGCCAGCAGCCAGTGGGCCCAAGGTGGCTACAATGAGCAGTACTTC CASSQWAQGGYNEQYF
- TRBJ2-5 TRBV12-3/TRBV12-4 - TGTGCGGGGATCGGGGGGCGTGACCAAGAGACCCAGTACTTC CAGIGGRDQETQYF
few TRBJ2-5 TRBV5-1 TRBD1 TGCGCCAGCAGCGCCGGACAGGTCTCTGAGACCCAGTACTTC CASSAGQVSETQYF
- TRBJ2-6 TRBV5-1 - TGCGCCAGCAGCTTCACAATACCGGGACACCGAGACTCTGGGGCCAACGTCCTGACTTTC CASSFTIPGHRDSGANVLTF
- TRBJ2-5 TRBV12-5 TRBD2 TGTGCGGGGCGCGGGGGGCGTGCCCAAGAGACCCAGTACTTC CAGRGGRAQETQYF
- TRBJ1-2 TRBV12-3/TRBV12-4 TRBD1 TGTGCCAGCAGTCGGACAGGAAGCTATGGCTACACCTTC CASSRTGSYGYTF
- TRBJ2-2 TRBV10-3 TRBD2 TGTGCCGGGGGACTACAAATGACCGGGGAGCTGTTTTTT CAGGLQMTGELFF
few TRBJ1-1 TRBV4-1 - TGCGCCAGCAGCCAAGTCTTGTCCGCCGGACCCACTGAAGCTTTCTTT CASSQVLSAGPTEAFF
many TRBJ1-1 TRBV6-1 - TGTGCCAGCAGAGACCGGGGACGGGGGGACGACACTGAAGCTTTCTTT CASRDRGRGDDTEAFF
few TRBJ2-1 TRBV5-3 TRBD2 TGTGCCAGAAGCGCGCGGGAGGTGTATGAGACCCAGTTCTTC CARSAREVYETQFF
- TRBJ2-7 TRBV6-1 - TGTGCCAGCAGCTCCGCACTCCGGGGCGGGAACACGCAGTACTTC CASSSALRGGNTQYF
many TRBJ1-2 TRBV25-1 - TGTGCCAGCAGTGACAGTACAAAATCGGGCTACACCTTC CASSDSTKSGYTF
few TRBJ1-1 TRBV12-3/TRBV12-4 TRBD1 TGTGCCAGCCGTTTGGGGACAGGGGGCGGCACTGAAGCTTTCTTT CASRLGTGGGTEAFF
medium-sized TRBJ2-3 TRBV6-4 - TGTGCCAGCAGTGAAGATGGCAGCACAGATACGCAGTATTTT CASSEDGSTDTQYF
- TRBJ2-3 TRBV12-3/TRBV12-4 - TGTGCGGGGCTCGGGGGCGGCCCCCGAGATACCCAGTATTTC CAGLGGGPRDTQYF
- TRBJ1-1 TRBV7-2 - TGTGCCAGCAGCCCGAGACAGGCCGGAGACACTGAAGCTTTCTTT CASSPRQAGDTEAFF
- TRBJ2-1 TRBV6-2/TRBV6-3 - TGTGCCAGCATTCTGAATGCGGGGCTCAGGCAGGAGCAGTTCTTT CASILNAGLRQEQFF
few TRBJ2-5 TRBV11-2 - TGTGCCAGCAGCTTAGCGGGGGGCTCGCCGATGTCCCAGTACTTC CASSLAGGSPMSQYF
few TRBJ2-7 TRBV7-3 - TGTGCCAGCAGCTTAACTATAGACAATGAGCAGTACTTC CASSLTIDNEQYF
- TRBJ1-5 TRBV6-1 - TGTGCCAGCAGTGAAGGATGGGGGGGGAGCCAGCCCCAGCATTTT CASSEGWGGSQPQHF
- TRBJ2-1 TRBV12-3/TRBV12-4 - TGTGCCAGCAGTTTAGACCTCTCAGGGAATGAGCAGTTCTTC CASSLDLSGNEQFF
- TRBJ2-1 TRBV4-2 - TGTGCCAGCAGCCAACTAGCGAATGAGCAGTTCTTC CASSQLANEQFF
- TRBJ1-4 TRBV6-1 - TGTGCCAGCAGGCGGGGCGGGAGGGACCTTAGCGAAAAACTGTTTTTT CASRRGGRDLSEKLFF
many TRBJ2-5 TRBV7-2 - TGTGCCAGCAGGGTCACCGGGGAAGAGACCCAGTACTTC CASRVTGEETQYF
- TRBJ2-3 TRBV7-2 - TGTGCCAGCACGGGGGTAGGAGGCAAAGACACGCAGTATTTC CASTGVGGKDTQYF
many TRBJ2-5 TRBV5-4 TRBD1 TGTGCCAGCAGTGTACAGGGGGCTCAAGAGACCCAGTACTTC CASSVQGAQETQYF
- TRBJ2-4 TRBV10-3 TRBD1 TGTGCCGTCAGGGGGCTGTCTGCCCAAAACACTCAGTACTTC CAVRGLSAQNTQYF
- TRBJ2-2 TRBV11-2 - TGTGCCCCCCAGGCTGTGAACACCGATACGCAGTTTTTT CAPQAVNTDTQFF
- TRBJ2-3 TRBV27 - TGTGCCAGCAGTCCCCCTGTCCCGAAGACCCAGTATTTC CASSPPVPKTQYF
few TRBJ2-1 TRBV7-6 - TGTGCCAGCAGCTTAAGGACTACCTACAATGAGCAGTTCTTC CASSLRTTYNEQFF
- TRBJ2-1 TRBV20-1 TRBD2 TGCAGTACAAGCGGGGGGAACGATCACAATGAGCAGTTCTTC CSTSGGNDHNEQFF
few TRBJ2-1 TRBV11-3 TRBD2 TGTGCCAGCAGCTCCTTAGGGCGGGAGGGCAATGAGCAGTTCTTC CASSSLGREGNEQFF
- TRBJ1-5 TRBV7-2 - TGTGCCAGCAGCTTAAGAGGACAGCCTCTCGGTCAGCCCCAGCATTTT CASSLRGQPLGQPQHF
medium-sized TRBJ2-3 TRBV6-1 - TGTGCCAGCAGTGGGGGGACTTTCCCAGATACGCAGTATTTT CASSGGTFPDTQYF
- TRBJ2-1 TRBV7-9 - TGTGCCAGCAGCCCGGCACAGGGACCCACCTACAATGAGCAGTTCTTC CASSPAQGPTYNEQFF
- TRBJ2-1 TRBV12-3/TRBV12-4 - TGTGCCAGCGGTCTGGGGAACGAGGACATCCAGTTCTTC CASGLGNEDIQFF
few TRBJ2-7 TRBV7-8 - TGTGCCAGCAGCTTAGGGACTACCTACGAGCAGTACTTC CASSLGTTYEQYF
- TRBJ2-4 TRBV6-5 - TGTGCCAGCGGTTCGGGGCTGCGGGCCAAAAACATTCAGTACTTC CASGSGLRAKNIQYF
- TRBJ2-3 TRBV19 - TGTGCCAGTAGTAGCAGGGAGACCCCCACAGATACGCAGTATTTT CASSSRETPTDTQYF
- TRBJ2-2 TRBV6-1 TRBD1 TGTGCCAGCAGTCCTTTAGGCAGGGGGGGGGAGCTGTTTTTT CASSPLGRGGELFF
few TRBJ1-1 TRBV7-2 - TGTGCCAGCAGCCGCGACAGAGCTGAAGCTTTCTTT CASSRDRAEAFF
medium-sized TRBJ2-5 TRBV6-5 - TGTGCCAGCACGTCAGGGATGGAGACCCAGTACTTC CASTSGMETQYF
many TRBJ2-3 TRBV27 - TGTGCCAGCAGTTTGGGACTCCTCACAGATACGCAGTATTTT CASSLGLLTDTQYF
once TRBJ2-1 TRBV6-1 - TGTGCCAGCAGTAGGGGAACAGCGGCATACGGGGAGCAGTTCTTT CASSRGTAAYGEQFF
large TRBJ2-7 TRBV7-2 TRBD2 TGTGCCAGCAGTCGTAGGCCTTCGGGGGGCGGGAGGGCCCACGAGCAGTACTTC CASSRRPSGGGRAHEQYF
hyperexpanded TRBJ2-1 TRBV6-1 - TGTGCCAGCAGTGATCAGGTCAGGGGCATTCTTGGCTCCTACAATGAGCAGTTCTTC CASSDQVRGILGSYNEQFF
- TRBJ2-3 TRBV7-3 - TGTGCCAGCAGCTTAACCGTGAGCACAGAGACCCAGTACTTT CASSLTVSTETQYF
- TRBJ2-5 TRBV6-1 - TGTGCGGGCAGGGGGGGCCGGGACGAGGATACCCAGTACTTC CAGRGGRDEDTQYF
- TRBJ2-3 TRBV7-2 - TGTGCCAGCAGGGCGGAGTGCGTCACAGACACGCAGTACTTT CASRAECVTDTQYF
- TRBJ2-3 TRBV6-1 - TGTGCCAGCCGTAAAATAGCGAATAAGCAGTATTTT CASRKIANKQYF
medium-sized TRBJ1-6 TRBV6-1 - TGTGCCGGGGCACGGGACGCCGATCTGGCTAATTCACCCCTCCACTTT CAGARDADLANSPLHF
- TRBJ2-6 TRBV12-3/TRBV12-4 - TGTGCCAGCAGTTTTAGGGGCGGGACTGGGGCCAACGTGCAGATCTTC CASSFRGGTGANVQIF
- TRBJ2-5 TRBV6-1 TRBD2 TGTGCCAGCAGTGGAGCGGGGGGCGGGGGGGGGAACCAAGAGACGCAGTATTTC CASSGAGGGGGNQETQYF
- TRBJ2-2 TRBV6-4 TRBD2 TGTGCCAGCAGTGAACTAGCGGGAGACACCGGGGAGCTGTTTTTT CASSELAGDTGELFF